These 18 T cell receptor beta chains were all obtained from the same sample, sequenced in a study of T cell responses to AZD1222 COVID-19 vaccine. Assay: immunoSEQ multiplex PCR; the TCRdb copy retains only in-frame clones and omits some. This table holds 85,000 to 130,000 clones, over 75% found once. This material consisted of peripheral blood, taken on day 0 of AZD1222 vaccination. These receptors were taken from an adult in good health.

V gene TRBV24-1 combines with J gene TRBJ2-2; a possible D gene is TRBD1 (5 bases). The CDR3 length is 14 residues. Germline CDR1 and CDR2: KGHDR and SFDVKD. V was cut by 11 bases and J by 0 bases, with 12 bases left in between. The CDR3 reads CASMTRANTGELFF. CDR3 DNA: TGTGCCAGCATGACCAGGGCGAACACCGGGGAGCTGTTTTTT.

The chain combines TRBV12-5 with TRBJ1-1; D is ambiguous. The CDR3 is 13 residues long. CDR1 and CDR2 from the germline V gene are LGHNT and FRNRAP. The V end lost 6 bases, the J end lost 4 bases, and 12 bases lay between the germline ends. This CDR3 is CASGVTGGTEAFF. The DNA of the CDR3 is TGTGCTAGTGGAGTGACGGGTGGCACTGAAGCTTTCTTT.

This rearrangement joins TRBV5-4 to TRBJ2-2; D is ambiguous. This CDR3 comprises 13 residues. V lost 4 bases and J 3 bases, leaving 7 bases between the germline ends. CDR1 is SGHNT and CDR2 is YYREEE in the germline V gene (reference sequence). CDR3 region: CASSQEYTGELFF. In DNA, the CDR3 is TGTGCCAGCAGCCAGGAGTACACCGGGGAGCTGTTTTTT.

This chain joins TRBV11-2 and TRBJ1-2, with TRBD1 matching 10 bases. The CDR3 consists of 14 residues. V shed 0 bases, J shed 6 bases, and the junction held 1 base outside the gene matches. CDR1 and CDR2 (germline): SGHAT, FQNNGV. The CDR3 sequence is CASSLDGQGDGYTF. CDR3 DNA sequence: TGTGCCAGCAGCTTAGATGGACAGGGGGATGGCTACACCTTC.

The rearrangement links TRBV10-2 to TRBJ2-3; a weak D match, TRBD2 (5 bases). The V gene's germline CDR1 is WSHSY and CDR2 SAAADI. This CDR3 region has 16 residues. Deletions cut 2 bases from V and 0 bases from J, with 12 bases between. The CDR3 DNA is TGCGCCAGCAGTGAGGAGGTGGAGGTTAGCACAGATACGCAGTATTTT. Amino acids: CASSEEVEVSTDTQYF.

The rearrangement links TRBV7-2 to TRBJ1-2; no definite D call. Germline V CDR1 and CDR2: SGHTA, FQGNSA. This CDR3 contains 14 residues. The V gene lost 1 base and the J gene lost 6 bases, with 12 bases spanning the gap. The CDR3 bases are TGTGCCAGCAGCTTAGTTAACGGCGTGGATGGCTACACCTTC. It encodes CASSLVNGVDGYTF.

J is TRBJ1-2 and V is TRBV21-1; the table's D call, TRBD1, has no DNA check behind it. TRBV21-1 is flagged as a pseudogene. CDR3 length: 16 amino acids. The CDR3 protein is CASSKTYSRGLYGYTF. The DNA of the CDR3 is TGTGCCAGCAGCAAAACGTATAGTAGGGGTCTCTATGGCTACACCTTC.

CDR3 region: CASSDETDGNTIYF. The CDR3 nucleotides are TGTGCCAGCAGTGATGAAACGGACGGAAACACCATATATTTT. The genes are TRBV6-1 and TRBJ1-3; unclear D gene. The germline V gene has CDR1 MNHNS and CDR2 SASEGT. V lost 3 bases, J lost 4 bases, and 10 bases lay in between. The CDR3 extends over 14 amino acids.

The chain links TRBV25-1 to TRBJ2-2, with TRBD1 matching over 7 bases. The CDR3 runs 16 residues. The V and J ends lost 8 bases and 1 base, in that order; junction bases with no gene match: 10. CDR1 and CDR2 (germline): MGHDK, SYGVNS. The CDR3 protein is CASAWPGTENTGELFF. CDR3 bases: TGTGCCAGCGCTTGGCCCGGGACAGAGAACACCGGGGAGCTGTTTTTT. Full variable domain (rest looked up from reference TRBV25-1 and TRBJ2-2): EADIYQTPRYLVIGTGKKITLECSQTMGHDKMYWYQQDPGMELHLIHYSYGVNSTEKGDLSSESTVSRIRTEHFPLTLESARPSHTSQYLCASAWPGTENTGELFFGEGSRLTVL.

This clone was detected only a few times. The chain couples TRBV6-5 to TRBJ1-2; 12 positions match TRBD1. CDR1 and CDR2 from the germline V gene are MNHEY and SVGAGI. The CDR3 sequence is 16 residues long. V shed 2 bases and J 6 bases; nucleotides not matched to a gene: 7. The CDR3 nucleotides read TGTGCCAGCAGTTACAGGGACAGGGGGCTTGAACATGGCTACACCTTC. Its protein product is CASSYRDRGLEHGYTF.

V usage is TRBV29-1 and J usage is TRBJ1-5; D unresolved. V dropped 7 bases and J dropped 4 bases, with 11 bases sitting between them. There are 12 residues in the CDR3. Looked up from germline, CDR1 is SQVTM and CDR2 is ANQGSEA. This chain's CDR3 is CSDGSGNQPQHF. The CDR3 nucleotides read TGCAGCGATGGGTCGGGAAATCAGCCCCAGCATTTT.

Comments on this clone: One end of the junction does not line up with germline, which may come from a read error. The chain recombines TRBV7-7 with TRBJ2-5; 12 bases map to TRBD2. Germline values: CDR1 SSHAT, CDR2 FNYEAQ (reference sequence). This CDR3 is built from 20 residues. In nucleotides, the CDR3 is TGTGCTAGCAGCCACTCCCGACAGGGCAGGACTAGCGGGGACCAAGAGACCCAGTACTTC. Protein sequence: CASSHSRQGRTSGDQETQYF.

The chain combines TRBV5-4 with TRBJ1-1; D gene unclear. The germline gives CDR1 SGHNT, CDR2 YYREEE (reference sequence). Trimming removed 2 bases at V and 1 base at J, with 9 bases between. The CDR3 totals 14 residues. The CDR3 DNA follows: TGTGCCAGCAGCTTAGGACGGAGGAACACTGAAGCTTTCTTT. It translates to CASSLGRRNTEAFF.

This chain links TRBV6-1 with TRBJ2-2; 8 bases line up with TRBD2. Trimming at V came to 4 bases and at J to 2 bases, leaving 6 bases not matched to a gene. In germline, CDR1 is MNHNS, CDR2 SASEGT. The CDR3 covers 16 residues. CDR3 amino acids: CASSGRWTSNTGELFF. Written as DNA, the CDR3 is TGTGCCAGCAGTGGCCGGTGGACTAGCAACACCGGGGAGCTGTTTTTT.

Here the CDR3 DNA reads TGTGCCAGCAGTTTACGGGTCCGGGGGTCTCCTGGAAACACCATATATTTT. Its protein is CASSLRVRGSPGNTIYF. The chain combines TRBV28 with TRBJ1-3, with a weak D call TRBD1 (5 bases). Per germline, CDR1 MDHEN and CDR2 SYDVKM. The CDR3 runs to 17 residues. The V end was cut by 2 bases, the J end by 2 bases, with 16 bases between.

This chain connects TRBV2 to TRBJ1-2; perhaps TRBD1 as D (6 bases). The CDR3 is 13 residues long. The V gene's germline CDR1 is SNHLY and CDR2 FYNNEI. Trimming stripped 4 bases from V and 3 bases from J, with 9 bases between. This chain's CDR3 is CASSAQGYYGYTF. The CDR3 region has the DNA TGTGCCAGCAGTGCGCAGGGGTACTATGGCTACACCTTC.

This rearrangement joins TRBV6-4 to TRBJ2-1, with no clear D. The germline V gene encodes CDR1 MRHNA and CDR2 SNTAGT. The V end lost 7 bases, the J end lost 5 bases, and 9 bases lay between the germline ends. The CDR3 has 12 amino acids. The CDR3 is CASTSNDNEQFF. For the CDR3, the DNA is TGTGCCAGCACCTCCAACGACAATGAGCAGTTCTTC.

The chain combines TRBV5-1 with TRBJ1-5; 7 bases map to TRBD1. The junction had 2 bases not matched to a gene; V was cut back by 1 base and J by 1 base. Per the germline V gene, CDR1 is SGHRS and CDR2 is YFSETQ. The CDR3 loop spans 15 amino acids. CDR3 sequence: CASSLQGGSNQPQHF. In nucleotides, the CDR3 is TGCGCCAGCAGCTTGCAGGGGGGGAGCAATCAGCCCCAGCATTTT.